A selection of T cell receptor beta chains follows, all from one sample in a study of response to subunit inactivated influenza vaccine. TCRdb reprocessed the RT-PCR reads via MiXCR and lists one record per CDR3 protein. The sample consists of 800,000 to 1,000,000 distinct CDR3 sequences, approximately 22% of them appearing once. The sequenced sample was PBMCs from blood, obtained around 5 days after vaccination. Receptors originate from a man aged 50 to 60 who received an inactivated influenza vaccine. Both conserved end residues are part of each CDR3.

V,J,CDR3
TRBV27,TRBJ2-1,CASSPAGDVLYNEQFF
TRBV3-1,TRBJ2-5,CASSQGFRQETQYF
TRBV20-1,TRBJ2-7,CSARGPGQWRYEQYF
TRBV30,TRBJ1-1,CAWSAGRLNTEAFF
TRBV12-3/TRBV12-4,TRBJ2-7,CASSPETSGTYEQYF
TRBV5-1,TRBJ2-5,CASSLSSLQETQYF
TRBV7-9,TRBJ2-2,CASSSVRARTTGELFF
TRBV7-2,TRBJ2-5,CASSPWGLKETQYF
TRBV25-1,TRBJ2-7,CASSGVGGGREQYF
TRBV4-3,TRBJ1-1,CASSQQDRETEAFF
TRBV7-2,TRBJ2-2,CASSRGWNSGELFF
TRBV5-6,TRBJ2-7,CASSLQVWQEQYF
TRBV12-3/TRBV12-4,TRBJ2-2,CASNGRRNTGELFF
TRBV5-1,TRBJ2-1,CASSLVAGSFNEQFF
TRBV20-1,TRBJ2-3,CSARVGTSGGEAYF